What follows are 5 T cell receptor beta chains derived from one specimen sequenced in a study of chemoradiotherapy in HPV16-positive cancers. Profiling relied on immunoSEQ multiplex PCR, and the TCRdb table lists in-frame clones only, not all of them. The table records over 10,000 clones, roughly nine tenths of them present only once. The specimen comprised blood, sampled from a patient who underwent chemoradiotherapy. These receptor sequences come from a human donor with HPV-associated anogenital cancer.

This rearrangement joins TRBV7-2 to TRBJ1-4; no definite D call. The CDR3 consists of 14 residues. The V gene's germline CDR1 is SGHTA and CDR2 FQGNSA. The V gene lost 0 bases and the J gene lost 7 bases, with 9 bases spanning the gap. Here the CDR3 DNA reads TGTGCCAGCAGCTTAGCGTCGGTTCGTGAAAAACTGTTTTTT. This sequence encodes CASSLASVREKLFF. The full variable domain, completed using reference TRBV7-2 and TRBJ1-4, is GAGVSQSPSNKVTEKGKDVELRCDPISGHTALYWYRQSLGQGLEFLIYFQGNSAPDKSGLPSDRFSAERTGGSVSTLTIQRTQQEDSAVYLCASSLASVREKLFFGSGTQLSVL.

The chain combines TRBV7-9 with TRBJ1-1; 10 nucleotides align to TRBD1. The CDR3 has 15 amino acids. The V and J ends lost 5 bases and 3 bases, in that order; junction bases with no gene match: 6. Germline-derived CDR1 and CDR2 are SEHNR and FQNEAQ (reference sequence). The CDR3, as DNA: TGTGCCAGCAGCATCGAGACAGGGGGCTACACTGAAGCTTTCTTT. This gives the protein CASSIETGGYTEAFF.

The chain joins TRBV7-6 to TRBJ2-3; TRBD2 matches 12 bases. Germline trimming cut 6 bases from V and 6 bases from J; bases unmatched to any gene: 7. The CDR3 spans 15 residues. CDR1 and CDR2 from the germline V gene are SGHVS and FNYEAQ. CDR3 nucleotide sequence: TGTGCCAGCAGTCTAGCGGGAGGGCCTGGGGATACGCAGTATTTT. Protein: CASSLAGGPGDTQYF. Full variable domain (rest looked up from reference TRBV7-6 and TRBJ2-3): GAGVSQSPRYKVTKRGQDVALRCDPISGHVSLYWYRQALGQGPEFLTYFNYEAQQDKSGLPNDRFSAERPEGSISTLTIQRTEQRDSAMYRCASSLAGGPGDTQYFGPGTRLTVL.

The genes are TRBV11-2 and TRBJ2-5, with a possible D match to TRBD1 (5 bases). CDR1 SGHAT and CDR2 FQNNGV come from the germline V gene. Trimming left V 5 bases short and J 5 bases short, with 15 bases between. The CDR3 sequence is 14 residues long. Here the CDR3 DNA reads TGTGCCAGCAGCATTCTCCCTAAGGGGGAGACCCAGTACTTC. Its translation is CASSILPKGETQYF.

The chain combines TRBV6-1 with TRBJ2-4; the match to TRBD2 covers 13 bases. The length of the CDR3 is 17 residues. V was clipped by 4 bases and J by 0 bases; unmatched bases: 3. CDR1 and CDR2 from the germline V gene are MNHNS and SASEGT. This chain's CDR3 is CASSGGLAGTAKNIQYF. CDR3 sequence (DNA): TGTGCCAGCAGTGGGGGACTAGCGGGAACAGCCAAAAACATTCAGTACTTC.